This TCR beta chain was documented in a study of OX40 agonist ivuxolimab in advanced cancers. Study-level findings and limits: Antigen targets of the expanded peripheral T cells went undetermined.

With regard to this clone: The antigen is not known.

CDR1 is MGHRA, CDR2 YSYEKL, per germline. The ends lost 2 bases at V and 9 bases at J; junction bases unmatched: 22. The CDR3 covers 22 residues. TCRdb's table, derived via immunoSEQ multiplex PCR, lists solely in-frame clones and lacks some. The sample gives 100,000 or so clones, 90% of which show up once; 0.31% is in the top ten. The clonotype originates from an adult with an advanced solid tumor such as melanoma, head and neck, liver or kidney cancer. The chain is built from TRBV4-1 and TRBJ2-1; 16 bases agree with TRBD2. Sequences were derived from CD4+ or CD8+ T cells sorted from blood, sampled in a trial of the OX40 agonist ivuxolimab. CDR3 sequence: CASSQTLASGLAGGRGRGEQFF. In DNA form, the CDR3 reads TGCGCCAGCAGCCAAACACTGGCATCGGGACTAGCGGGAGGGCGGGGGAGAGGTGAGCAGTTCTTC.